The 28 T cell receptor beta chains below all came from one sample that was sequenced in a study of cytomegalovirus exposure and HLA in healthy donors. PCR primers comprised 60 Vbeta and 13 Jbeta primers. TCRdb's copy holds only in-frame clones and misses some; the assay was immunoSEQ multiplex PCR. This sample has 69,000 or so clones, with 60% to 85% found just once. The sample comprised PBMCs. The receptors derive from a man aged 18 to 30 in good health and CMV-seronegative.

The gene calls are TRBV6-1 and TRBJ2-3; no definite D call. Between the trimmed V and J ends, which lost 2 bases and 2 bases, there was a span of 17 bases. The germline V gene has CDR1 MNHNS and CDR2 SASEGT. The CDR3 totals 17 residues. The CDR3 sequence: CASSEWAAMFHTDTQYF. For the CDR3, the DNA is TGTGCCAGCAGTGAATGGGCCGCCATGTTCCACACAGATACGCAGTATTTT.

This clone was seen a few times. The V call is TRBV6-1, the J call TRBJ1-5; TRBD1 might be the D (5 bases). Germline assignment: CDR1 MNHNS and CDR2 SASEGT. V was pared by 6 bases and J by 3 bases, with 12 bases between. The CDR3 sequence is 14 residues long. The CDR3 DNA is TGTGCCAGCAGAAATCAAGGGGACAATCAGCCCCAGCATTTT. Encoded protein: CASRNQGDNQPQHF.

In DNA, the CDR3 is TGTGCCAGCAGTGGCGACAGGGTTAGCTATGGCTACACCTTC. As protein: CASSGDRVSYGYTF. The rearrangement joins TRBV2 to TRBJ1-2; 7 bases align to TRBD1. CDR1 and CDR2 from the germline V gene are SNHLY and FYNNEI. This CDR3 has 14 residues. Losses at the gene ends were 4 bases for V and 4 bases for J; bases not matched to a gene: 6.

This clone was recorded only once. The chain is built from TRBV7-9 and TRBJ2-1; 7 bases are a match to TRBD2. In germline, CDR1 is SEHNR, CDR2 FQNEAQ (reference sequence). V trimming: 5 bases; J trimming: 1 base; junction bases outside the gene matches: 5. The CDR3 runs to 15 residues. CDR3 in amino acids: CASSLDGGSYNEQFF. DNA of the CDR3: TGTGCCAGCAGCCTCGACGGGGGGTCCTACAATGAGCAGTTCTTC. Full variable domain (remainder filled in from reference TRBV7-9 and TRBJ2-1): DTGVSQNPRHKITKRGQNVTFRCDPISEHNRLYWYRQTLGQGPEFLTYFQNEAQLEKSRLLSDRFSAERPKGSFSTLEIQRTEQGDSAMYLCASSLDGGSYNEQFFGPGTRLTVL.

The genes are TRBV9 and TRBJ2-1; D might be TRBD1 (5 bases). Looked up from germline, CDR1 is SGDLS and CDR2 is YYNGEE. The CDR3 is 16 residues long. The V and J ends lost 0 bases and 1 base respectively, with 11 bases between them. The CDR3 spells CASSVGNRPSYNEQFF. CDR3 coding DNA: TGTGCCAGCAGCGTAGGTAACAGGCCTTCCTACAATGAGCAGTTCTTC. Full variable domain (missing parts from reference TRBV9 and TRBJ2-1): DSGVTQTPKHLITATGQRVTLRCSPRSGDLSVYWYQQSLDQGLQFLIQYYNGEERAKGNILERFSAQQFPDLHSELNLSSLELGDSALYFCASSVGNRPSYNEQFFGPGTRLTVL.

On this clone itself: The junction departs from the called germline gene at one end, perhaps through a read error. Other DNA sequences in this sample translate to the same CDR3. This rearrangement joins TRBV13 to TRBJ2-1; 11 nucleotides line up with TRBD2. CDR3 length equals 16 residues. Germline values: CDR1 PRHDT, CDR2 FYEKMQ (reference sequence). The CDR3 DNA reads TGTGCCAGCCGCTTAATAGCGGGGGGGCCTGGTGTTGAGCAGTTCTTC. Encoded protein: CASRLIAGGPGVEQFF.

The rearrangement uses TRBV18 and TRBJ2-1; 10 bases fit TRBD2. The CDR3 totals 16 residues. After removal of 3 bases from V and 2 bases from J, the junction contained 4 bases not matched to a gene. CDR1 and CDR2 from the germline V gene are KGHSH and LQKENI. Written as DNA, the CDR3 is TGTGCCAGCTCACCCCCAGCGGGGGGGGCCTACAATGAGCAGTTCTTC. Translation gives CASSPPAGGAYNEQFF.

DNA for the CDR3: TGTGCCAGCAGCCCACCCTCAGTGGGCGGCACAGATACGCAGTATTTT. This gives the protein CASSPPSVGGTDTQYF. The gene calls are TRBV7-9 and TRBJ2-3; unclear D gene. The germline gives CDR1 SEHNR, CDR2 FQNEAQ (reference sequence). V dropped 5 bases and J dropped 1 base, with 16 bases sitting between them. The CDR3 sequence is 16 residues long. The full variable domain, with the rest looked up from reference TRBV7-9 and TRBJ2-3, is DTGVSQNPRHKITKRGQNVTFRCDPISEHNRLYWYRQTLGQGPEFLTYFQNEAQLEKSRLLSDRFSAERPKGSFSTLEIQRTEQGDSAMYLCASSPPSVGGTDTQYFGPGTRLTVL.

The V gene is TRBV4-1, the J gene TRBJ2-7; D is perhaps TRBD2 (6 bases). The CDR3 has 15 residues. Trimming shortened V by 7 bases and J by 1 base, and 17 bases separated the two germline ends. Germline V gene sequence: CDR1 MGHRA, CDR2 YSYEKL. CDR3 nucleotide sequence: TGCGCCAGCACCCCCGGGGACTTGGGGTCCTACGAGCAGTACTTC. This sequence encodes CASTPGDLGSYEQYF.

The chain is built from TRBV14 and TRBJ1-1; D gene unclear. V gave up 3 bases and J gave up 5 bases, with 16 bases separating them. This CDR3 has 15 residues. Germline V gene data show CDR1 as SGHDN and CDR2 as FVKESK. The CDR3: CASSHGEGVWTEAFF. CDR3 bases: TGTGCCAGCAGCCATGGGGAGGGTGTTTGGACTGAAGCTTTCTTT. Full variable domain (rest looked up from reference TRBV14 and TRBJ1-1): EAGVTQFPSHSVIEKGQTVTLRCDPISGHDNLYWYRRVMGKEIKFLLHFVKESKQDESGMPNNRFLAERTGGTYSTLKVQPAELEDSGVYFCASSHGEGVWTEAFFGQGTRLTVV.

This clone has only one observation. The V gene is TRBV9, the J gene TRBJ1-3; no firm D call. Deletions cut 0 bases from V and 0 bases from J, with 10 bases between. Germline-derived CDR1 and CDR2 are SGDLS and YYNGEE. CDR3 length equals 16 residues. CDR3 sequence: CASSVAGGVSGNTIYF. The CDR3 DNA reads as TGTGCCAGCAGCGTAGCTGGCGGCGTCTCTGGAAACACCATATATTTT.

The chain employs TRBV7-8 and TRBJ2-2, with 8 bases that match TRBD1. Germline CDR1 reads SGHVS; CDR2 reads FQNEAQ. The CDR3 has 17 amino acids. Trimming removed 6 bases from V and 7 bases from J; junction bases left unmatched: 16. This CDR3 reads CASRKSSRDRFFGELFF. As DNA, the CDR3 is TGTGCCAGCAGGAAAAGTTCGCGGGACAGGTTTTTCGGGGAGCTGTTTTTT. Full variable domain (missing parts from reference TRBV7-8 and TRBJ2-2): GAGVSQSPRYKVAKRGQDVALRCDPISGHVSLFWYQQALGQGPEFLTYFQNEAQLDKSGLPSDRFFAERPEGSVSTLKIQRTQQEDSAVYLCASRKSSRDRFFGELFFGEGSRLTVL.

The rearrangement uses TRBV6-4 and TRBJ2-3; no clear D. The V and J ends lost 6 bases and 5 bases respectively, with 18 bases between them. Per the germline V gene, CDR1 is MRHNA and CDR2 is SNTAGT. CDR3 length: 15 residues. CDR3 residues: CASSLNTGSGDTQYF. DNA of the CDR3: TGTGCCAGCAGCCTTAACACCGGATCGGGAGATACGCAGTATTTT.

Here the CDR3 reads CASSIQGDEQYV. DNA of the CDR3: TGTGCCAGCAGCATACAGGGAGACGAGCAGTACGTC. The rearrangement uses TRBV7-9 and TRBJ2-7, with D tentatively TRBD1 (6 bases). This CDR3 contains 12 residues. Trimming pared 5 bases from V and 5 bases from J, leaving 10 bases between. Germline CDR1 reads SEHNR; CDR2 reads FQNEAQ (reference sequence).

The DNA for the CDR3 is TGTGAAACTCGGGGAGAGTCGGGCTACACCTTC. Encoded protein: CETRGESGYTF. The chain is built from TRBV6-5 and TRBJ1-2; D gene uncertain. The length of the CDR3 is 11 residues. Germline loops: CDR1 MNHEY, CDR2 SVGAGI.

The CDR3 spells CASSGAGFKNYGYTF. The CDR3 DNA reads as TGTGCCAGCAGCGGGGCAGGGTTTAAAAACTATGGCTACACCTTC. The genes are TRBV5-4 and TRBJ1-2; perhaps TRBD1 as D (5 bases). Germline-derived CDR1 and CDR2 are SGHNT and YYREEE (reference sequence). The CDR3 loop spans 15 amino acids. The V end was cut by 4 bases, the J end by 2 bases, with 15 bases between. Drawing the rest from reference TRBV5-4 and TRBJ1-2, the complete variable domain is ETGVTQSPTHLIKTRGQQVTLRCSSQSGHNTVSWYQQALGQGPQFIFQYYREEENGRGNFPPRFSGLQFPNYSSELNVNALELDDSALYLCASSGAGFKNYGYTFGSGTRLTVV.

The chain has TRBV5-5 and TRBJ1-6; 12 bases align to TRBD1. The V segment lost 4 bases and the J segment 6 bases; nucleotides outside the gene matches: 5. This CDR3 region has 16 residues. Looked up from germline, CDR1 is SGHKS and CDR2 is YYEKEE (reference sequence). This CDR3 reads CASSLGQGAGNSPLHF. CDR3 in DNA: TGTGCCAGCAGCCTGGGACAGGGGGCGGGTAATTCACCCCTCCACTTT.

The chain combines TRBV6-5 with TRBJ2-3; 8 bases align to TRBD2. Germline V gene data show CDR1 as MNHEY and CDR2 as SVGAGI. Trimming cost V 5 bases and J 2 bases; bases outside gene matches: 6. The CDR3 covers 15 residues. The CDR3 protein is CASSRGGWNTDTQYF. The DNA of the CDR3 is TGTGCCAGCAGTCGGGGGGGGTGGAACACAGATACGCAGTATTTT.

This sequence joins TRBV6-5 and TRBJ1-1; D is possibly TRBD1 (6 bases). The germline CDR1 and CDR2 sequences are MNHEY and SVGAGI. This CDR3 is 14 amino acids long. V dropped 0 bases and J dropped 5 bases, with 10 bases sitting between them. The CDR3 coding sequence is TGTGCCAGCAGTTACTCCACAGGGAGAACTGAAGCTTTCTTT. Its protein product is CASSYSTGRTEAFF.

The V call is TRBV5-4, the J call TRBJ2-2; possible D gene TRBD1, 5 bases. V was shortened by 3 bases and J by 5 bases, with 8 bases between the two germline ends. Germline CDR1 and CDR2: SGHNT and YYREEE (reference sequence). This CDR3 is 13 amino acids long. The CDR3 spells CASSSQGTGELFF. DNA for the CDR3: TGTGCCAGCAGCTCGCAGGGTACCGGGGAGCTGTTTTTT.

The CDR3 protein is CASSWGPPDSNSYEQYF. The CDR3 region has the DNA TGTGCCAGCAGCTGGGGCCCTCCGGACAGTAACTCCTACGAGCAGTACTTC. The chain joins TRBV28 to TRBJ2-7, with D tentatively TRBD1 (6 bases). The CDR3 spans 17 residues. Trimming shortened V by 6 bases and J by 0 bases, and 21 bases separated the two germline ends. Germline V gives CDR1 MDHEN, CDR2 SYDVKM.

This chain links TRBV6-5 with TRBJ2-5; the D gene is possibly TRBD1 (5 bases). Germline assignment: CDR1 MNHEY and CDR2 SVGAGI. The CDR3 length is 16 residues. V lost 0 bases, J lost 0 bases, and 11 bases lay in between. This CDR3 is CASSYSSGIYQETQYF. The CDR3 nucleotides read TGTGCCAGCAGTTACTCGTCAGGGATATACCAAGAGACCCAGTACTTC.

The V and J genes are TRBV7-9 and TRBJ2-7, with TRBD1 identical over 9 bases. The CDR3 has 14 amino acids. Germline V gene lookup returns CDR1 SEHNR and CDR2 FQNEAQ (reference sequence). After removal of 5 bases from V and 6 bases from J, the junction contained 8 bases not matched to a gene. The CDR3 nucleotides read TGTGCCAGCAGCGGGACAGGGATCTCGGGCGAGCAGTACGTC. Its protein is CASSGTGISGEQYV.

This clone was seen only once. This sequence joins TRBV7-9 and TRBJ1-2; 10 bases map to TRBD1. The germline CDR1 and CDR2 sequences are SEHNR and FQNEAQ (reference sequence). The CDR3 runs 15 residues. The V segment lost 5 bases and the J segment 7 bases; nucleotides outside the gene matches: 10. CDR3 amino acids: CASSLDPGQGFGYTF. Written as DNA, the CDR3 is TGTGCCAGCAGCCTAGATCCGGGACAGGGGTTTGGCTACACCTTC. The whole variable domain, remainder taken from reference TRBV7-9 and TRBJ1-2, is DTGVSQNPRHKITKRGQNVTFRCDPISEHNRLYWYRQTLGQGPEFLTYFQNEAQLEKSRLLSDRFSAERPKGSFSTLEIQRTEQGDSAMYLCASSLDPGQGFGYTFGSGTRLTVV.

The chain uses TRBV10-2 and TRBJ1-1; 9 bases align to TRBD1. J was trimmed by 0 bases and V by 6 bases; bases with no gene match: 2. CDR3 size: 14 residues. CDR1 and CDR2 from the germline V gene are WSHSY and SAAADI. CDR3 in DNA: TGCGCCAGCAGACAGGGGGCAATGAACACTGAAGCTTTCTTT. Translating gives CASRQGAMNTEAFF.

This clone has only a few counts. J is TRBJ2-5 and V is TRBV2; 10 positions agree with TRBD1. The CDR3 is made up of 16 amino acids. The V gene's germline CDR1 is SNHLY and CDR2 FYNNEI. The ends lost 6 bases at V and 5 bases at J; junction bases unmatched: 12. For the CDR3, the DNA is TGTGCCAGCAGGCCTACCTGGGGACAGGGGATCGAGACCCAGTACTTC. Its protein product is CASRPTWGQGIETQYF.

The chain has TRBV5-1 and TRBJ2-2, with 11 bases fitting TRBD1. Germline loops: CDR1 SGHRS, CDR2 YFSETQ. This CDR3 contains 16 residues. The ends lost 0 bases at V and 7 bases at J; junction bases unmatched: 5. The CDR3 nucleotides read TGCGCCAGCAGCTTGGACACCGGGACAGGGGGCGGGGAGCTGTTTTTT. Amino acids: CASSLDTGTGGGELFF. The full variable domain, rest sourced from reference TRBV5-1 and TRBJ2-2, is KAGVTQTPRYLIKTRGQQVTLSCSPISGHRSVSWYQQTPGQGLQFLFEYFSETQRNKGNFPGRFSGRQFSNSRSEMNVSTLELGDSALYLCASSLDTGTGGGELFFGEGSRLTVL.

This clone was counted only a few times. This sequence joins TRBV5-5 and TRBJ2-5; 7 bases are shared with TRBD2. The CDR3 runs 15 residues. With V trimmed by 0 bases and J by 2 bases, 4 bases remained unmatched. CDR1 is SGHKS, CDR2 YYEKEE, per germline (reference sequence). Written as DNA, the CDR3 is TGTGCCAGCAGCTTGGAGCTAGCGGTACAAGAGACCCAGTACTTC. Translated: CASSLELAVQETQYF.